The 28 T cell receptor beta chains reported below all come from one sample, sequenced in a study of cytomegalovirus exposure and HLA in healthy donors. The PCR made use of 60 Vbeta and 13 Jbeta primers. Assay used: immunoSEQ multiplex PCR; TCRdb lists only in-frame clones, some missing. The table records about 180,000 clones, approximately 80% of them present only once. Sequencing was carried out using PBMCs. The receptors were sampled from a young man in good health and CMV-seronegative.

The genes are TRBV30 and TRBJ2-7; D is perhaps TRBD2 (7 bases). Trimming pared 2 bases from V and 5 bases from J, leaving 10 bases between. In germline, CDR1 is GTSNPN, CDR2 SVGIG (reference sequence). The CDR3 contains 12 residues. The CDR3 DNA follows: TGTGCCTGGAGTAAGGGGGGGCACGAGCAGTACTTC. It codes for CAWSKGGHEQYF.

The V and J genes are TRBV5-6 and TRBJ1-2, with TRBD1 identical over 7 bases. V shed 8 bases and J 5 bases; nucleotides not matched to a gene: 15. CDR3 size: 15 residues. Germline V gene sequence: CDR1 SGHDT, CDR2 YYEEEE. The CDR3 here is CASTAITGAGYGYTF. The CDR3 DNA follows: TGTGCCAGTACAGCGATAACAGGGGCTGGGTATGGCTACACCTTC. Combining the CDR3 with reference TRBV5-6 and TRBJ1-2 gives the whole variable domain DAGVTQSPTHLIKTRGQQVTLRCSPKSGHDTVSWYQQALGQGPQFIFQYYEEEERQRGNFPDRFSGHQFPNYSSELNVNALLLGDSALYLCASTAITGAGYGYTFGSGTRLTVV.

V is TRBV4-1 and J is TRBJ1-2; 7 bases fit TRBD1. Germline-derived CDR1 and CDR2 are MGHRA and YSYEKL. The V and J ends lost 1 base and 0 bases, in that order; junction bases with no gene match: 2. The CDR3 spans 15 residues. CDR3 sequence reads: CASSQGQGPNYGYTF. The CDR3 nucleotides read TGCGCCAGCAGCCAAGGACAGGGCCCTAACTATGGCTACACCTTC.

The chain is built from TRBV7-8 and TRBJ1-6; 7 bases align to TRBD1. Losses at the gene ends were 5 bases for V and 7 bases for J; bases not matched to a gene: 11. Per the germline V gene, CDR1 is SGHVS and CDR2 is FQNEAQ. CDR3 length: 16 amino acids. CDR3 DNA: TGTGCCAGCAGCCCCCGACAGGGAGAACGGAATTCACCCCTCCACTTT. Protein: CASSPRQGERNSPLHF. Variable domain in full (rest from reference TRBV7-8 and TRBJ1-6): GAGVSQSPRYKVAKRGQDVALRCDPISGHVSLFWYQQALGQGPEFLTYFQNEAQLDKSGLPSDRFFAERPEGSVSTLKIQRTQQEDSAVYLCASSPRQGERNSPLHFGNGTRLTVT.

The gene calls are TRBV5-4 and TRBJ2-7, with a weak D call TRBD1 (6 bases). Germline lookup yields CDR1 SGHNT and CDR2 YYREEE (reference sequence). V gave up 0 bases and J gave up 6 bases, with 13 bases separating them. The CDR3 consists of 14 residues. Written as DNA, the CDR3 is TGTGCCAGCAGCTTGGGGGGGCAAGGGGGCGAGCAGTACTTC. This translates into CASSLGGQGGEQYF.

The chain links TRBV15 to TRBJ2-7, with a weak D call TRBD1 (7 bases). The CDR3 totals 14 residues. V was clipped by 4 bases and J by 8 bases, with 18 bases between them. Germline CDR1 and CDR2: LNHNV and YYDKDF (reference sequence). The DNA of the CDR3 is TGTGCCACCAGCAAGAGAGGCAGGGGGGTGAAGCAGTACTTC. Its protein product is CATSKRGRGVKQYF.

J is TRBJ1-6 and V is TRBV5-5, with D maybe TRBD1 (6 bases). Germline V gene lookup returns CDR1 SGHKS and CDR2 YYEKEE (reference sequence). The CDR3 contains 15 residues. V lost 4 bases and J lost 7, with 15 bases in between. The CDR3 here is CASSIQGSANSPLHF. CDR3 DNA: TGTGCCAGCAGCATTCAGGGGAGCGCGAATTCACCCCTCCACTTT.

This rearrangement joins TRBV9 to TRBJ2-6; 7 bases are a match to TRBD1. Germline lookup yields CDR1 SGDLS and CDR2 YYNGEE. Germline trimming cut 2 bases from V and 4 bases from J; bases unmatched to any gene: 3. The CDR3 is 15 amino acids. CDR3 in amino acids: CASSVRGTGANVLTF. DNA of the CDR3: TGTGCCAGCAGCGTCAGGGGGACCGGGGCCAACGTCCTGACTTTC.

CDR3 in DNA: TGCAGCGTTAGGACTAGCAGGCAAGAGACCCAGTACTTC. Protein sequence: CSVRTSRQETQYF. The chain combines TRBV29-1 with TRBJ2-5; 8 bases align to TRBD2. The CDR3 covers 13 residues. V was clipped by 5 bases and J by 2 bases; unmatched bases: 4. The germline CDR1 and CDR2 sequences are SQVTM and ANQGSEA.

Concerning this clone: Other nucleotide sequences in the sample specify the same CDR3. This chain connects TRBV28 to TRBJ1-2, with TRBD1 identical over 8 bases. V gave up 5 bases and J gave up 4 bases; unmatched junction bases: 6. Germline CDR1 reads MDHEN; CDR2 reads SYDVKM. CDR3 length equals 14 residues. CDR3 sequence (DNA): TGTGCCAGCAGTCTCCCCGACAGGGGCTATGGCTACACCTTC. Protein product: CASSLPDRGYGYTF.

The chain employs TRBV6-1 and TRBJ2-1; D call uncertain. The germline V gene encodes CDR1 MNHNS and CDR2 SASEGT. The ends were cut back, 3 bases at V and 8 bases at J, with 11 bases in the middle. The CDR3 is 13 residues long. This CDR3 is CASSDPFPDEQFF. The CDR3, as DNA: TGTGCCAGCAGTGACCCCTTTCCTGATGAGCAGTTCTTC.

In the case of this clone: Sequence at one end of the junction differs from germline and may be a read error. V and J are TRBV7-7 and TRBJ2-1; 8 bases line up with TRBD2. The CDR3 runs to 15 residues. CDR1 SSHAT and CDR2 FNYEAQ come from the germline V gene (reference sequence). CDR3: CASSLSPGLGNEQFF. CDR3 in DNA: TGTGCTAGCAGCTTATCCCCGGGACTAGGGAATGAGCAGTTCTTC.

V is TRBV9 and J is TRBJ1-3, with D uncertain. There are 14 residues in the CDR3. The germline gives CDR1 SGDLS, CDR2 YYNGEE. Trimming removed 1 base at V and 2 bases at J, with 7 bases between. CDR3 residues: CASSVQATGNTIYF. The DNA of the CDR3 is TGTGCCAGCAGCGTACAGGCGACTGGAAACACCATATATTTT.

V is TRBV27 and J is TRBJ1-1; TRBD1 is a possible D gene (6 bases). Germline CDR1 reads MNHEY; CDR2 reads SMNVEV (reference sequence). V lost 8 bases and J lost 8, with 12 bases in between. The CDR3 totals 11 residues. The DNA of the CDR3 is TGTGCCAGCCAGCAGGGGCCCGAAGCTTTCTTT. This sequence encodes CASQQGPEAFF.

This clone was seen a handful of times. The chain is built from TRBV7-9 and TRBJ2-3; no reliable D call. CDR3 length: 16 amino acids. Germline-derived CDR1 and CDR2 are SEHNR and FQNEAQ (reference sequence). V shed 3 bases and J shed 0 bases, with 13 bases lying between them. CDR3 amino acids: CASSFWKGASTDTQYF. CDR3 nucleotide sequence: TGTGCCAGCAGCTTTTGGAAAGGAGCTAGCACAGATACGCAGTATTTT.

The V and J genes are TRBV18 and TRBJ1-2, with a tentative D call TRBD1 (5 bases). This CDR3 region has 13 residues. Trimming took 2 bases from V and 8 from J, leaving 12 bases between them. Germline CDR1 is KGHSH and CDR2 is LQKENI. CDR3 in DNA: TGTGCCAGCTCACCAACGGCAGGGCGAGGCTACACCTTC. It translates to CASSPTAGRGYTF.

This clone was detected only once. This chain uses TRBV14 with TRBJ1-2; the D gene is possibly TRBD1 (6 bases). Trimming took off 4 bases at V and 7 bases at J, with 19 bases between the two ends. The CDR3 has 15 amino acids. CDR1 and CDR2 (germline): SGHDN, FVKESK. This CDR3 is CASSPQQGMFGGYTF. The CDR3 DNA sequence: TGTGCCAGCAGCCCTCAGCAGGGGATGTTTGGTGGCTACACCTTC.

The chain uses TRBV28 and TRBJ1-4, with D possibly TRBD1 on 5 matching bases. V lost 4 bases, J lost 8 bases, and 8 bases lay in between. Germline V lookup: CDR1 MDHEN, CDR2 SYDVKM. CDR3 size: 12 residues. The chain's CDR3 is CASSYGGEKLFF. The CDR3 nucleotides read TGTGCCAGCAGTTACGGGGGGGAAAAACTGTTTTTT.

Points on this clone: One end of the junction does not line up with germline, which may come from a read error. At the DNA level, this CDR3 is encoded by other sequences in the same sample as well. This chain's CDR3 is CASSIARLGYNEQFF. CDR3 bases: TGTGCCAGTAGTATAGCTAGACTAGGGTACAATGAGCAATTCTTC. V is TRBV19 and J is TRBJ2-1; possible D gene TRBD2, 6 bases. CDR1 is LNHDA and CDR2 is SQIVND in the germline V gene (reference sequence). This CDR3 contains 15 residues.

Worth noting for this clone: The same CDR3 can be traced to other DNA sequences in this sample. The gene calls are TRBV5-1 and TRBJ1-2, with D possibly TRBD1 on 6 matching bases. V lost 3 bases and J 4 bases, leaving 10 bases between the germline ends. CDR3 length equals 13 residues. Germline CDR1 is SGHRS and CDR2 is YFSETQ. CDR3 nucleotides: TGCGCCAGCAGCTCCACAGGGCCCTATGGCTACACCTTC. It specifies CASSSTGPYGYTF. Supplemented by reference TRBV5-1 and TRBJ1-2, the full variable domain reads KAGVTQTPRYLIKTRGQQVTLSCSPISGHRSVSWYQQTPGQGLQFLFEYFSETQRNKGNFPGRFSGRQFSNSRSEMNVSTLELGDSALYLCASSSTGPYGYTFGSGTRLTVV.

V and J are TRBV14 and TRBJ2-3, with 9 bases lining up with TRBD1. V shed 5 bases and J 2 bases; nucleotides not matched to a gene: 5. The CDR3 totals 15 residues. Per germline, CDR1 SGHDN and CDR2 FVKESK. The CDR3 here is CASSVTGGYTDTQYF. The CDR3 nucleotides are TGTGCCAGCAGCGTGACAGGGGGTTACACAGATACGCAGTATTTT.

The chain employs TRBV2 and TRBJ1-4; the D gene is possibly TRBD1 (6 bases). The CDR3 runs to 13 residues. Trimming stripped 2 bases from V and 5 bases from J, with 6 bases between. Germline-derived CDR1 and CDR2 are SNHLY and FYNNEI. CDR3 sequence reads: CASSEQGNEKLFF. In DNA form, the CDR3 reads TGTGCCAGCAGTGAACAGGGGAATGAAAAACTGTTTTTT.

The chain has TRBV28 and TRBJ2-3; D is perhaps TRBD2 (6 bases). The CDR3 is 15 residues long. V was cut by 8 bases and J by 3 bases, with 18 bases left in between. Per germline, CDR1 MDHEN and CDR2 SYDVKM. The DNA for the CDR3 is TGTGCCAGCTATCAGGCGGGAAGGGGTACAGATACGCAGTATTTT. Its protein is CASYQAGRGTDTQYF.

V is TRBV2 and J is TRBJ1-5; tentative D call: TRBD1 (5 bases). Germline V gene lookup returns CDR1 SNHLY and CDR2 FYNNEI. The CDR3 is 15 amino acids. Trimming took off 0 bases at V and 4 bases at J, with 10 bases between the two ends. The CDR3 loop is CASSEAGGENQPQHF. CDR3 in DNA: TGTGCCAGCAGTGAAGCTGGAGGGGAAAATCAGCCCCAGCATTTT.

J is TRBJ1-2 and V is TRBV5-1; D might be TRBD1 (6 bases). Germline loops: CDR1 SGHRS, CDR2 YFSETQ. The CDR3 extends over 13 amino acids. The V gene lost 1 base and the J gene lost 5 bases, with 9 bases spanning the gap. In DNA, the CDR3 is TGCGCCAGCAGCTTGATACAGGGTTATGGCTACACCTTC. It yields the protein CASSLIQGYGYTF.

This rearrangement joins TRBV6-5 to TRBJ2-7; 8 nucleotides agree with TRBD1. The CDR3 is 14 amino acids. The V gene end was trimmed by 4 bases and the J gene end by 4 bases; junction bases not matched to a gene: 6. Per germline, CDR1 MNHEY and CDR2 SVGAGI. The CDR3 is CASSSRDRQYEQYF. DNA for the CDR3: TGTGCCAGCAGTTCCCGGGACAGGCAGTACGAGCAGTACTTC.

The rearrangement links TRBV7-9 to TRBJ2-7; no reliable D call. The V and J ends lost 1 base and 5 bases respectively, with 6 bases between them. The CDR3 is 12 residues long. CDR1 is SEHNR, CDR2 FQNEAQ, per germline (reference sequence). The CDR3 sequence is CASSLVINEQYF. DNA for the CDR3: TGTGCCAGCAGCTTAGTAATAAACGAGCAGTACTTC.

The chain uses TRBV30 and TRBJ2-6; unclear D gene. The germline V and J ends were trimmed by 2 bases and 3 bases, with 5 bases remaining between them. This CDR3 is 13 amino acids long. Germline values: CDR1 GTSNPN, CDR2 SVGIG (reference sequence). The CDR3 DNA reads as TGTGCCTGGAGTACTTATGGGGCCAACGTCCTGACTTTC. Encoded protein: CAWSTYGANVLTF.